This T cell receptor beta chain was recorded in a study of cytomegalovirus exposure and HLA in healthy donors. Study-level findings and limits: Earlier analysis yielded a pattern in which most TCR beta V segments were productive about 87% or about 30% of the time.

As regards this clone: The target antigen is unknown.

The germline V gene has CDR1 SEHNR and CDR2 FQNEAQ (reference sequence). Trimming took 5 bases from V and 1 from J; bases not matched to a gene: 9. There are 16 residues in the CDR3. PCR employed 60 Vbeta and 13 Jbeta primers. The assay was immunoSEQ multiplex PCR, and TCRdb's table has in-frame clones only and misses some. The sample consists of fewer than 200,000 clones, approximately 78% of them appearing once. V usage is TRBV7-9 and J usage is TRBJ1-2; TRBD1 matches at 8 bases. Sequencing used PBMCs. The sequence came from a woman aged 18-35 years in good health and CMV-seronegative. CDR3 sequence reads: CASSALAGGLNYGYTF. The DNA for the CDR3 is TGTGCCAGCAGCGCCTTAGCAGGGGGCCTTAACTATGGCTACACCTTC.